A single sample gave rise to the 18 T cell receptor beta chains below, sequenced in a study of tumor and adjacent non-tumor tissue in lung cancer. A modified ARM-PCR protocol with three rounds of nested PCR amplified TCRbeta. MiXCR, run by TCRdb on the multiplex PCR reads, gives a single entry per CDR3 protein. There are over 80,000 distinct CDR3 sequences in the sample; 65% to 80% occur only once, and 20% to 25% lies in the top ten. The template was RNA from unsorted bulk tissue. Distant lung tissue was collected more than 3 cm away from the tumor edge. The sequencing input was distant non-tumor lung tissue. Source of these receptors: a woman in her forties or fifties with non-small cell lung cancer.

The chain employs TRBV7-8 and TRBJ2-5, with TRBD2 matching 8 bases. From germline, CDR1 is SGHVS and CDR2 FQNEAQ. The CDR3 loop spans 17 amino acids. Unmatched junction bases numbered 18, after V lost 9 bases and J lost 3 bases. The CDR3 is CARSLDRTGGSEETQYF. As DNA, the CDR3 is TGTGCCAGGAGCCTAGACCGGACGGGAGGGTCGGAAGAGACCCAGTACTTC.

Note on this clonotype: A junction end diverges from the germline sequence, so it may reflect a read error. The genes are TRBV6-5 and TRBJ1-6, with no clear D. This CDR3 comprises 17 residues. Germline CDR1 reads MNHEY; CDR2 reads SVGAGI. DNA for the CDR3: TGTGCCAGCACTGGGAGTTGGGCGAGCTCCTATAATTCACCCCTCCATTTT. Translating it yields CASTGSWASSYNSPLHF.

With regard to this clonotype: One end of the junction is discordant with germline, which a read error may explain. This chain joins TRBV6-1 and TRBJ2-2, with D maybe TRBD2 (5 bases). From germline, CDR1 is MNHNS and CDR2 SASEGT. The CDR3 extends over 19 amino acids. The CDR3 region is CASSEIWLGKNLNTGELLF. Written as DNA, the CDR3 is TGTGCCAGCAGCGAGATATGGCTTGGGAAGAACTTGAACACCGGGGAGCTGTTATTT.

This clonotype was observed a handful of times. The rearrangement uses TRBV18 and TRBJ1-5; TRBD1 might be the D (6 bases). V shed 1 base and J shed 0 bases, with 13 bases lying between them. The CDR3 contains 17 residues. Germline V lookup: CDR1 KGHSH, CDR2 LQKENI. This CDR3 reads CASSPRGGPDSNQPQHF. CDR3 bases: TGTGCCAGCTCACCACGGGGGGGCCCCGATAGCAATCAGCCCCAGCATTTT.

As regards this clonotype: This may stem from a read error, because a much larger clone lies one nucleotide away. V usage is TRBV20-1 and J usage is TRBJ2-3; 9 bases fit TRBD2. The length of the CDR3 is 18 residues. CDR1 and CDR2 (germline): DFQATT, SNEGSKA (reference sequence). The CDR3 spells CSDRDPSGTKHGTDTQYF. The DNA of the CDR3 is TGCAGTGATAGAGACCCTAGCGGGACGAAACATGGCACAGATACGCAGTATTTT.

This clonotype was seen a single time. This chain uses TRBV29-1 with TRBJ2-2, with 10 positions matching TRBD2. The ends lost 4 bases at V and 4 bases at J; junction bases unmatched: 9. Germline lookup yields CDR1 SQVTM and CDR2 ANQGSEA. The CDR3 is 16 amino acids. The DNA for the CDR3 is TGCAGCGTTGTGACTAGCGGGCGGGAAGGCACCGGGGAGCTGTTTTTT. Residues: CSVVTSGREGTGELFF.

About this clonotype: An end of the junction does not agree with germline; a read error may underlie this. This chain uses TRBV6-1 with TRBJ2-2; either TRBD1 or TRBD2 may fit D (6 bases each). Germline CDR1 and CDR2: MNHNS and SASEGT. This CDR3 has 15 residues. The CDR3 DNA reads as TGTGCCTCGAATAGGGGGAGCGGGTACGCCCGGGAGTTGTTTTTT. Amino acid sequence: CASNRGSGYARELFF.

Comments on this clonotype: Its ends do not fully match the called genes, so a read error is possible. V is TRBV12-5 and J is TRBJ2-7; 8 nucleotides align to TRBD1. Germline V gene data show CDR1 as LGHNT and CDR2 as FRNRAP. CDR3 length equals 15 residues. CDR3 DNA: TGTGCTAGTGGTCCCAAGACAGGGGAACCCTACGAGCAGCACTTC. Protein sequence: CASGPKTGEPYEQHF.

Comment on this clonotype: This may come from a read error, since a much larger clone is one base off. The chain combines TRBV14 with TRBJ2-7; D remains ambiguous. Germline V gene data show CDR1 as SGHDN and CDR2 as FVKESK. This CDR3 is 12 amino acids long. CDR3 in amino acids: CANSHDTYERYF. The DNA of the CDR3 is TGTGCCAACAGCCATGACACCTACGAGCGGTACTTC.

The V and J genes are TRBV5-6 and TRBJ2-7; D is ambiguous. Germline CDR1 is SGHDT and CDR2 is YYEEEE. The CDR3 loop spans 15 amino acids. V was cut by 5 bases and J by 7 bases, with 22 bases left in between. The CDR3 is CASSFGRLMGKEQYF. The CDR3, as DNA: TGTGCCAGCAGTTTTGGTCGATTAATGGGGAAAGAGCAGTACTTC.

About this clonotype: A read error may produce the germline difference seen at one junction end. This rearrangement joins TRBV6-5 to TRBJ2-7; the D is unclear. Germline V gives CDR1 MNHEY, CDR2 SVGAGI. The CDR3 loop spans 13 amino acids. As DNA, the CDR3 is TGTACCAGCAGTAGCCAGGCGTCCTACGAGCAGCACTTC. Its protein is CTSSSQASYEQHF.

Details on this clonotype: One end of the junction does not line up with germline, which may come from a read error. This chain's CDR3 is CASSQDRATDTQYF. CDR3 coding DNA: TGTGCCAGTAGCCAAGATAGGGCGACAGATACGCAGTATTTT. The chain is built from TRBV4-1 and TRBJ2-3, with D unresolved. CDR3 length equals 14 residues. Looked up from germline, CDR1 is MGHRA and CDR2 is YSYEKL.

With regard to this clonotype: Relative to the germline gene, one junction end is altered; a read error may explain this. V gene TRBV29-1 combines with J gene TRBJ1-2, with a tentative D call TRBD1 (6 bases). CDR1 is SQVTM and CDR2 is ANQGSEA in the germline V gene. CDR3 length: 14 residues. CDR3 DNA sequence: TGCAGCGTTGACGCTACAGGGAGAGACTACGGCTACACCTTC. It codes for CSVDATGRDYGYTF.

To note about this clonotype: An end of the junction does not agree with germline; a read error may underlie this. V and J are TRBV6-2 or TRBV6-3 and TRBJ2-7, with D possibly being TRBD1 (5 bases). Germline-derived CDR1 and CDR2 are MNHEY and SVGEGT. The CDR3 runs 13 residues. The CDR3 loop reads CASNDSGRHEQHF. The CDR3 DNA reads as TGTGCCAGCAATGACAGTGGGCGCCACGAGCAGCACTTC.

This clonotype was seen a handful of times. This chain connects TRBV5-1 to TRBJ1-5; the D gene is possibly TRBD1 (6 bases). The CDR3 has 15 residues. Per germline, CDR1 SGHRS and CDR2 YFSETQ. V lost 3 bases and J 4 bases, leaving 14 bases between the germline ends. CDR3 sequence (DNA): TGCGCCAGCAGCTCGGGGCAGAGGGGGAATCAGCCCCAGCATTTT. Amino acids: CASSSGQRGNQPQHF.

The chain joins TRBV11-2 to TRBJ2-1, with 10 bases fitting TRBD2. In germline, CDR1 is SGHAT, CDR2 FQNNGV. There are 19 residues in the CDR3. V was clipped by 2 bases and J by 8 bases; unmatched bases: 18. CDR3: CASSLSSGGSGHDHDEQFF. DNA for the CDR3: TGTGCCAGCAGCTTAAGTAGCGGGGGGTCTGGTCACGATCACGATGAGCAGTTCTTC.

About this clonotype itself: A much more abundant neighbour one base away suggests this may be a read error. This chain connects TRBV5-1 to TRBJ2-2; the D gene is possibly TRBD2 (6 bases). The V gene lost 7 bases and the J gene lost 2 bases, with 18 bases spanning the gap. The CDR3 totals 16 residues. Germline lookup yields CDR1 SGHRS and CDR2 YFSETQ. In DNA form, the CDR3 reads TGCGCCAGCGCCTACCTAGCGAGAGCCAACACCGGGGAGCTGTTTTTT. This gives the protein CASAYLARANTGELFF. The complete variable domain, with remaining parts taken from reference TRBV5-1 and TRBJ2-2, reads KAGVTQTPRYLIKTRGQQVTLSCSPISGHRSVSWYQQTPGQGLQFLFEYFSETQRNKGNFPGRFSGRQFSNSRSEMNVSTLELGDSALYLCASAYLARANTGELFFGEGSRLTVL.

Remarks on this clonotype: Here the CDR3 omits its conserved ending phenylalanine or tryptophan, so a read error is the likely source. The chain uses TRBV6-1 and TRBJ2-6; the D call may be TRBD1 or TRBD2 (5 bases each). The CDR3 covers 16 residues. CDR1 and CDR2 from the germline V gene are MNHNS and SASEGT. In DNA, the CDR3 is TGTGCCAGCAGGGGGACCGGTTTGTTCGGGGCCAACCTCCTGACTTTA. This gives the protein CASRGTGLFGANLLTL.